This entry describes one TCR beta chain. The specificity of this receptor is unknown. The input lacks base qualities; no much larger clone sits a single base away. Using the deep immunoSEQ assay, TCR CDR3 regions were amplified from genomic DNA by multiplex PCR. For each cell subset, the extracted genomic DNA was distributed evenly across all wells of several immunoSEQ 96-well plates, and each plate served as one replicate. For sorted subsets, around 0.2 ug of genomic DNA, equivalent to roughly 33,000 T cell genomes, went into each replicate PCR. Purified libraries were measured with a Qubit 3.0 fluorometer, size-checked on a Bioanalyzer 2100, and measured again with the KAPA Library Quantification kit. Every immunoSEQ 96-well plate was sequenced on a separate single-read 150-cycle Illumina NextSeq 550 flow cell. In the paper's pipeline: Because the immunoSEQ output included only junctional sequences and no quality scores, the filtering could not be the same as the filtering used for full-length reads. To assign V/J genes and CDR3, sequences were annotated against IMGT germline references using PyIR, a Python wrapper for IgBLAST v1.9. Reads with weak V/J assignments (E-value above 1e-6), missing CDR3, stop codons, out-of-frame junctions, or ambiguous translated residues were removed. A V3J clonotype was defined by an identical inferred V gene, J gene, and CDR3 amino acid sequence. The percentage overlap between two repertoires was calculated by dividing the number of shared unique clonotypes by the size of the smaller repertoire. Richness of each repertoire was evaluated using RTK rarefaction, the Chao1 estimator, and Recon v2.1 estimates of unobserved clonotypes. Generation probabilities were computed with OLGA for all TCRbeta clonotypes obtained by the gDNA method from a handful of donors. TCRdb retrieved this table from immuneACCESS and kept in-frame rearrangements only. Not all clones are present; in checked studies, unresolved V genes account for under half, and no reason is known for the remainder. From that table come the V and J calls and clone size; the DNA was used to work out D and trimming. The sample table holds more than 1,200,000 clones, of which about 98.5% were seen once. In total, the top ten clones hold 0.36% of the sample.

After removal of 2 bases from V and 0 bases from J, the junction retains 10 bases not matched to a gene. From the cysteine through the phenylalanine, the CDR3 covers 19 amino acids. Just CDR3 DNA is preserved here, 57 bases in frame from base 1. The germline V gene (reference sequence) supplies CDR1 SEHNR and CDR2 FQNEAQ. This specimen comes from a study of shared clonotypes between healthy human individuals (dated by TCRdb to 2020 to 2021). Notes on the research overall: The cohort included a few men and a couple of women between 18 and 49 years of age. Different laboratories and diverse techniques were used to prepare libraries and sequence TCR repertoires, to increase sequencing depth and limit assay-specific biases. The study deeply sequenced blood TCR repertoires of about 5 healthy adults to estimate repertoire size and the extent of clonotype sharing between individuals. Per donor, three plates each were used for CD4 naive and CD4 memory, two for CD8 naive, and one for CD8 memory. Leukapheresis yielded between about 0.85 and 10 billion PBMCs per donor. The study at large found these results: Based on pairwise subsampling, the degree of clonotype sharing among donors was expected to be affected by sequencing depth. The small number of donors limited the genetic and exposure-history diversity represented. Naive subsets generally had larger estimated clonotype richness than memory subsets. Across a handful of donors, approximately 5% of naive CD4, roughly 3.3% of naive CD8, about 2% of memory CD4, and approximately 0.4% of memory CD8 clonotypes were shared. Rarefaction of sorted-subset datasets indicated incomplete sequencing despite the large sequencing depth. Only blood was sampled, and tissue TCR repertoires likely differ from those in blood. Compared with non-shared clonotypes, the clonotypes found in all four sorted-subset donors had higher generation probabilities.

The donors were healthy, HIV-negative adults who had no recently reported acute infections or vaccinations. Only Caucasian adults living in Nashville, Tennessee, USA were represented among the donors. Magnetic negative selection was used to enrich CD4+ T cells, after which naive cells were positively selected on CD45RA and the negative fraction became the memory subset. Blood was collected by leukapheresis, and PBMCs were isolated by Ficoll-Histopaque density gradient centrifugation and then cryopreserved in liquid nitrogen vapor phase. Analytical flow cytometry was used to check the purity and quantity of each magnetically sorted T cell population. Genomic DNA was isolated from every sorted fraction and measured by UV absorbance on a Nanodrop 2000c.

Input material: naive CD4+ T cells sorted from blood. The cell subset or site label here, explained by the study, means: CD45RA+ positively selected. The chain was built from TRBV7-9 and TRBJ2-1; TRBD2 matches 10 bases in the middle. This clonotype originated in a man aged 30 to 39 in good health. CDR3 loop: CASSLPGLATRSSYNEQFF. The sequence in DNA is TGTGCCAGCAGCTTACCGGGACTAGCGACCCGGAGCTCCTACAATGAGCAGTTCTTC.